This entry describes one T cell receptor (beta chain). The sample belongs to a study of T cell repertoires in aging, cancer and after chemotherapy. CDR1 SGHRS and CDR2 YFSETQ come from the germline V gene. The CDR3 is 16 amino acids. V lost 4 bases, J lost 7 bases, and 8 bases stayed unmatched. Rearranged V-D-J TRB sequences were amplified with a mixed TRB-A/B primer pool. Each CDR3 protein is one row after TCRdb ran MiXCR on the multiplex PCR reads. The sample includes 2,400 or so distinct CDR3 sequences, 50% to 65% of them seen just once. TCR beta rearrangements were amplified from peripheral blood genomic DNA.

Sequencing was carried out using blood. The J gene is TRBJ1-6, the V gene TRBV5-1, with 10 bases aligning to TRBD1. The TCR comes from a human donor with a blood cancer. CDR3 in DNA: TGCGCCAGCAGCATCGGGACAGGGGTAGAAAATTCACCCCTCCACTTT. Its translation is CASSIGTGVENSPLHF.